This is a list of T cell receptor beta chains from one sample in a study of T cells after posttransplantation cyclophosphamide. Only in-frame clones appear in the TCRdb table, and some are missing; sequencing was by immunoSEQ multiplex PCR. In total the sample includes roughly 40,000 clones, none of them seen once. Input material: PBMCs. These receptors were collected from a woman aged 45-59 years in good health and a related stem cell transplant donor. The CDR3 runs from the conserved cysteine through the conserved F or W. The order of the fields is clone size, CDR3 length, J gene, V gene, D gene, CDR3 protein, CDR3 DNA. D genes are given only for firm matches. A clone size is listed for some rows: how often the clone was seen (once, few, many), or a class if it is expanded.

many 16 TRBJ1-1 TRBV7-2 . CASSLTYGLGGAEAFF TGTGCCAGCAGCCTAACTTACGGGTTGGGGGGGGCTGAAGCTTTCTTT
many 14 TRBJ2-3 TRBV18 . CASQRLASTDTQYF TGTGCCAGCCAGAGACTCGCTAGCACAGATACGCAGTATTTT
many 15 TRBJ1-4 TRBV27 TRBD1 CASSLSILGQKKLFF TGTGCCAGCAGTTTATCTATTTTGGGACAGAAGAAACTGTTTTTT
many 13 TRBJ1-1 TRBV5-6 . CASSFGGNTEAFF TGTGCCAGCAGCTTTGGAGGGAACACTGAAGCTTTCTTT
many 15 TRBJ1-2 TRBV19 . CASSEDFGGGGGYTF TGTGCCAGTAGTGAAGACTTTGGCGGAGGCGGTGGCTACACCTTC
many 14 TRBJ1-1 TRBV19 . CASSVTGYNTEAFF TGTGCCAGTAGTGTTACAGGTTATAACACTGAAGCTTTCTTT
many 15 TRBJ2-6 TRBV30 TRBD2 CAWSPYTGGDNVLTF TGTGCCTGGAGTCCTTATACCGGGGGGGACAACGTCCTGACTTTC
many 13 TRBJ1-5 TRBV6-5 TRBD1 CASSTGTVQPQHF TGTGCCAGCAGTACCGGGACAGTTCAGCCCCAGCATTTT
few 14 TRBJ2-3 TRBV6-5 TRBD2 CASKGASGVDTQYF TGTGCCAGCAAGGGGGCTAGCGGGGTAGATACGCAGTATTTT
many 15 TRBJ2-1 TRBV5-5 TRBD1 CASSSYRGSGEKQFF TGTGCCAGCAGCTCCTACAGGGGGAGTGGGGAAAAGCAGTTCTTC
many 16 TRBJ2-5 TRBV5-1 TRBD2 CASSVTGTSGGETQYF TGCGCCAGCAGCGTGACCGGGACTAGCGGGGGAGAGACCCAGTACTTC
many 14 TRBJ2-1 TRBV7-7 TRBD1 CASSLLGTGDEQFF TGTGCTAGCAGCTTATTGGGGACAGGAGATGAGCAGTTCTTC
many 16 TRBJ2-3 TRBV9 TRBD2 CASSVGGGGRTDTQYF TGTGCCAGCAGCGTAGGGGGCGGGGGGAGGACAGATACGCAGTATTTT
few 13 TRBJ1-2 TRBV6-5 TRBD1 CAISPGTGNGYTF TGTGCCATCAGCCCCGGGACAGGGAATGGCTACACCTTC
many 16 TRBJ1-2 TRBV5-1 TRBD1 CASSLSPDRNYYGYTF TGCGCCAGCAGCCTCTCCCCGGACAGGAATTATTATGGCTACACCTTC
many 15 TRBJ1-4 TRBV5-4 TRBD1 CASSSNRGINEKLFF TGTGCCAGCAGCTCCAACAGGGGGATTAATGAAAAACTGTTTTTT
many 20 TRBJ1-1 TRBV21-1 . CASSKAGKPWTGGGGTEAFF TGTGCCAGCAGCAAAGCGGGGAAACCCTGGACAGGGGGCGGAGGGACTGAAGCTTTCTTT
many 13 TRBJ1-2 TRBV28 . CASSLGGGNGYTF TGTGCCAGCAGTTTGGGAGGGGGGAATGGCTACACCTTC
. 14 TRBJ1-1 TRBV28 . CASILSGANTEAFF TGTGCCAGCATCCTAAGTGGGGCTAACACTGAAGCTTTCTTT
many 14 TRBJ1-1 TRBV9 TRBD1 CASSARGQKGEAFF TGTGCCAGCAGCGCGAGGGGACAGAAAGGTGAAGCTTTCTTT
many 18 TRBJ1-1 TRBV4-1 TRBD1 CASSQDRRGTGGNTEAFF TGCGCCAGCAGCCAAGATCGACGCGGGACAGGGGGCAACACTGAAGCTTTCTTT
. 20 TRBJ1-3 TRBV12-5 . CASAEKKYTGQFTSGNTIYF TGTGCTAGTGCCGAGAAGAAATACACAGGACAGTTCACCTCTGGAAACACCATATATTTT
many 12 TRBJ1-4 TRBV4-1 . CASSWPTAKLFF TGCGCCAGCAGCTGGCCCACCGCTAAACTGTTTTTT
many 17 TRBJ1-5 TRBV30 TRBD1 CAWSVPPYRGLNQPQHF TGTGCCTGGAGTGTACCCCCGTACAGGGGACTCAATCAGCCCCAGCATTTT
many 15 TRBJ2-4 TRBV7-9 TRBD1 CASSLFQGQGNIQYF TGTGCCAGCAGCTTATTTCAGGGACAGGGAAACATTCAGTACTTC